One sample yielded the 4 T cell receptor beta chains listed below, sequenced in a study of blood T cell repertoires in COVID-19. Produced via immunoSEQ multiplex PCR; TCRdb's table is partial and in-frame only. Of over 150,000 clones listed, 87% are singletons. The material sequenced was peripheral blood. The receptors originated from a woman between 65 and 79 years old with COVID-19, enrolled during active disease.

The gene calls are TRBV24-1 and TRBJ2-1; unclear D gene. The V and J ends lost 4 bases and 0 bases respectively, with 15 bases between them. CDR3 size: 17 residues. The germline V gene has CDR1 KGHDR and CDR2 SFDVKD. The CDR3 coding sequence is TGTGCCACCAGTGACCCTACTCCGCGGAGCTCCTACAATGAGCAGTTCTTC. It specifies CATSDPTPRSSYNEQFF.

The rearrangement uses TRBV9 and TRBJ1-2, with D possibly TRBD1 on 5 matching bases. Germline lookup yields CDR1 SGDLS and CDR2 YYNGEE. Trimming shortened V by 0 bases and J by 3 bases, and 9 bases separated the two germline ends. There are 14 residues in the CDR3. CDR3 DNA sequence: TGTGCCAGCAGCGTAGGGGGGGTTGACTATGGCTACACCTTC. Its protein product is CASSVGGVDYGYTF.

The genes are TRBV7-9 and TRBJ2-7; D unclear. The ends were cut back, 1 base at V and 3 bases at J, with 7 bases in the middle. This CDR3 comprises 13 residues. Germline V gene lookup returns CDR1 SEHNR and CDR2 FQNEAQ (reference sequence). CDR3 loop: CASSLESGYEQYF. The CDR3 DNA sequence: TGTGCCAGCAGCTTAGAATCGGGCTACGAGCAGTACTTC. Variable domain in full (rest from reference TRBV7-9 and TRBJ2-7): DTGVSQNPRHKITKRGQNVTFRCDPISEHNRLYWYRQTLGQGPEFLTYFQNEAQLEKSRLLSDRFSAERPKGSFSTLEIQRTEQGDSAMYLCASSLESGYEQYFGPGTRLTVT.

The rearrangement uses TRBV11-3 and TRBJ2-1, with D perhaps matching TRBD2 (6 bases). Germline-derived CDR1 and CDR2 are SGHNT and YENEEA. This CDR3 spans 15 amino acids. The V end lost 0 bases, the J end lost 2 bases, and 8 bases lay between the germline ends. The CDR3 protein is CASSLEGGTYNEQFF. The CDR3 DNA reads TGTGCCAGCAGCTTAGAGGGGGGAACCTACAATGAGCAGTTCTTC.